This T cell receptor beta chain was recovered during a study of blood T cell repertoires in COVID-19 (TCRdb year 2020). Describing the broader study: Collaborator samples came from the United States, Italy and Spain and covered acute and convalescent phases of COVID-19. Sample metadata almost always included a de-identified subject ID, COVID-19 status, age in years and sex. The prospective study material was composed of cDNA or gDNA derived from T cells, B-cell-depleted T cells, or PBMCs. HLA class I and class II types, where available, came from metadata supplied by the sample provider rather than from assay-based typing. The repertoires were made available in a free public database intended to serve as a resource for research on the immune response to SARS-CoV-2. The samples were drawn from the first 160 participants of the ongoing ImmuneRACE study and from 950 to 1,500 subjects provided by 6 global collaborators. The dataset comprised deeply sampled blood TCRbeta repertoires from subjects exposed to, actively infected with, or recovered from COVID-19. What the research found in general, with its limitations: The amount of clinical and demographic metadata varied by source and participant and was provided uncurated.

This clone was observed once. The antigen it recognizes is unknown. Base quality data are lacking; no much larger clone is found one base away. The immunoSEQ Assay, a bias-controlled multiplex PCR, was used to amplify TCRbeta CDR3 regions from genomic DNA. Per the source publication's procedure: The number of nucleated cells in each sample was estimated from the amplification of reference gene primers within the assay. To quantify the absolute abundance of each unique TCRbeta CDR3 rearrangement, sequence reads were collapsed and filtered. For each sample, productive Simpson clonality was calculated as the square root of Simpson's diversity index over productive rearrangements. Drawn from immuneACCESS, this table holds only the in-frame rearrangements with V and J called that TCRdb kept. Clones are partly lost; checked studies trace under half to an unresolved V gene and leave the rest unexplained. V and J calls and clone size are given by that table; D and trimming were obtained from the DNA. For this sample there are around 300,000 clones; under 90% appear just once. Clones ranked in the top ten supply about 0.94% of the sample.

V gives up 5 bases and J gives up 4 bases, and the segment between their germline ends measures 24 bases. Looking up the germline V gene yields CDR1 SGHNT and CDR2 YENEEA. Including the terminal cysteine and phenylalanine, the CDR3 comprises 17 residues. Only the CDR3 DNA is retained, 51 bases long and in frame from the first base. Another Seattle source contributed samples from volunteer blood donors who had recovered from COVID-19. The collaborating institutions used their own protocols to collect whole blood in K2EDTA tubes. For TCRbeta analysis, collaborator samples were shipped as frozen whole blood, as isolated PBMCs, or as DNA extracted from either sample type.

This chain joins TRBV11-3 to TRBJ2-7, with a tentative D gene TRBD1 over 8 matching bases. The sample was peripheral blood. This sequence was found in a woman aged 40 to 55 who had recovered from COVID-19. The CDR3 in this case is CASSPRTGIAGAYEQYF. The DNA sequence reads TGTGCCAGCAGCCCCCGGACAGGGATTGCGGGAGCGTACGAGCAGTACTTC.